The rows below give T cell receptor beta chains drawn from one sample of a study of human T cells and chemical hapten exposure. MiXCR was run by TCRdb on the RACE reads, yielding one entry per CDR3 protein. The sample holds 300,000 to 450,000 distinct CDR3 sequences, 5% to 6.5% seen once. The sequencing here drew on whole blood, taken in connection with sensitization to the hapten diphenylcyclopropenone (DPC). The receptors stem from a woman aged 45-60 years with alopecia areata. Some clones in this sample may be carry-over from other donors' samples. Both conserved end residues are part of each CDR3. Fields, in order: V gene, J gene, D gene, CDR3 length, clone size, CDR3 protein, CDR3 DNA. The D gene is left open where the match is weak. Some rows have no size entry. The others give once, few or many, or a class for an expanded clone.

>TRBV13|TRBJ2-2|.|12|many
CASSSPPGELFF
TGTGCCAGCAGCTCGCCCCCCGGGGAGCTGTTTTTT
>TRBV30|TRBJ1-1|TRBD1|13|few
CAWSDRGWTEAFF
TGTGCCTGGAGTGACAGGGGTTGGACTGAAGCTTTCTTT
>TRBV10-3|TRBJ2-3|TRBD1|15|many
CAISGGQVNTDTQYF
TGTGCCATCAGTGGGGGACAGGTGAACACAGATACGCAGTATTTT
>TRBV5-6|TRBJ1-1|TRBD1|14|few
CASTWGQRGTEAFF
TGTGCCAGCACCTGGGGACAGAGGGGCACTGAAGCTTTCTTT
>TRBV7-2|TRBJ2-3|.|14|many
CASSPGRGTDTQYF
TGTGCCAGCAGCCCTGGCCGGGGCACAGATACGCAGTATTTT
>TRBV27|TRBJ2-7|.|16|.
CASSKQGLRGAYEQYF
TGTGCCAGCAGTAAACAAGGACTCAGGGGGGCCTACGAGCAGTACTTC
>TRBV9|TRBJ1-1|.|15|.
CASSVGNRLTTEAFF
TGTGCCAGCAGCGTAGGTAACCGCTTAACCACTGAAGCTTTCTTT
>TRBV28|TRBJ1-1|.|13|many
CASSSTLNTEAFF
TGTGCCAGCAGTTCGACACTGAACACTGAAGCTTTCTTT
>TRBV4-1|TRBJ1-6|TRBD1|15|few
CASSQPGQGNSPLHF
TGCGCCAGCAGCCAGCCGGGACAGGGGAATTCACCCCTCCACTTT
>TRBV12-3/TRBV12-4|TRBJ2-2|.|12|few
CASSSPSGELFF
TGTGCCAGCAGTTCCCCGTCCGGGGAGCTGTTTTTT
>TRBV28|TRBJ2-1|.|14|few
CASSSTYLDNEQFF
TGTGCCAGCAGCTCAACCTACCTCGACAATGAGCAGTTCTTC
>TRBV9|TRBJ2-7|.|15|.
CASSVGGATSYEQYF
TGTGCCAGCAGCGTCGGCGGGGCCACATCCTACGAGCAGTACTTC
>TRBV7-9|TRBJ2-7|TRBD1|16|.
CASSSPGQLSSYEQYF
TGTGCCAGCAGCTCTCCGGGACAGCTTAGCTCCTACGAGCAGTACTTC
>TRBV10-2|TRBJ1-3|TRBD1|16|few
CASSEPGQSSGNTIYF
TGCGCCAGCAGTGAGCCGGGACAGTCCTCTGGAAACACCATATATTTT
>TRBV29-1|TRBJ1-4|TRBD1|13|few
CSATQGNNEKLFF
TGCAGCGCCACACAGGGGAATAATGAAAAACTGTTTTTT
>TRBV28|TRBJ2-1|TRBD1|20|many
CASSFTGALDWLSSYNEQFF
TGTGCCAGCAGTTTCACAGGGGCCCTGGACTGGCTTAGCTCCTACAATGAGCAGTTCTTC
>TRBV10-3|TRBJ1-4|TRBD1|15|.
CAISDMAGGSEKLFF
TGTGCCATCAGTGATATGGCAGGGGGGAGTGAAAAACTGTTTTTT
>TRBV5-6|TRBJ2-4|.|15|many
CASSLVGAAKNIQYF
TGTGCCAGCAGCCTAGTCGGTGCGGCCAAAAACATTCAGTACTTC
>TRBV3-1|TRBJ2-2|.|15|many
CASSQGGSYTGELFF
TGTGCCAGCAGCCAAGGAGGCAGTTACACCGGGGAGCTGTTTTTT
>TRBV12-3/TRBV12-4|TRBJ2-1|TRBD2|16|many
CASRSGRSYSYNEQFF
TGTGCCAGCAGAAGCGGGAGGTCCTACTCCTACAATGAGCAGTTCTTC
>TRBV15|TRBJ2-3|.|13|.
CATSRGVTDTQYF
TGTGCCACCAGCAGGGGGGTCACAGATACGCAGTATTTT
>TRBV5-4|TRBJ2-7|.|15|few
CASSWGRGSSYEQYF
TGTGCCAGCAGCTGGGGGAGGGGGAGCTCCTACGAGCAGTACTTC
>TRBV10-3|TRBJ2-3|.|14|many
CAISPDRVGDTQYF
TGTGCCATCAGTCCGGACCGAGTCGGGGATACGCAGTATTTT
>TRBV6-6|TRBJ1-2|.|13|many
CASRYRDGYGYTF
TGTGCCAGCAGATACCGGGACGGCTATGGCTACACCTTC
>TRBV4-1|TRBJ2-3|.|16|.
CASSQVMVSDTDTQYF
TGCGCCAGCAGCCAAGTAATGGTCAGCGACACAGATACGCAGTATTTT
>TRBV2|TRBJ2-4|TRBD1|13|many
CASAGQGANIQYF
TGTGCCAGCGCCGGACAGGGAGCGAACATTCAGTACTTC
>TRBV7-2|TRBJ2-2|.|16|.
CASTILQGANTGELSF
TGTGCCAGCACCATCTTACAGGGTGCGAACACCGGGGAGCTGTCTTTT
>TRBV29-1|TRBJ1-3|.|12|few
CSVVAVGNTIYF
TGCAGCGTTGTGGCAGTAGGAAACACCATATATTTT
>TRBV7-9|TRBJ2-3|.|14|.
CASSPQVGTDTQYF
TGTGCCAGCAGCCCCCAGGTAGGGACAGATACGCAGTATTTT
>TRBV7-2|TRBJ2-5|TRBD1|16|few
CASSFTGGGGQETQYF
TGTGCCAGCAGCTTCACAGGGGGCGGAGGGCAAGAGACCCAGTACTTC
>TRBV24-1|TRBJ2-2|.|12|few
CATSEIAGELFF
TGTGCCACCAGTGAAATCGCCGGGGAGCTGTTTTTT
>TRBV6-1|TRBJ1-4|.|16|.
CASSATGTATNEKLFF
TGTGCCAGCAGTGCGACTGGGACCGCAACTAATGAAAAACTGTTTTTT
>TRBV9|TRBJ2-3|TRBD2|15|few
CASSGIAGVTDTQYF
TGTGCCAGCAGCGGGATAGCGGGAGTGACAGATACGCAGTATTTT
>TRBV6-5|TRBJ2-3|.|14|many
CASSPSPVHDTQYF
TGTGCCAGCAGTCCCTCTCCAGTGCACGATACGCAGTATTTT
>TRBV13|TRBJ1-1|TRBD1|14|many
CASRERTGGTEAFF
TGTGCCAGCAGAGAACGGACAGGGGGCACTGAAGCTTTCTTT
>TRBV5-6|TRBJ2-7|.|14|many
CASSSGLEPYEQYF
TGTGCCAGCAGCTCGGGACTGGAGCCCTACGAGCAGTACTTC
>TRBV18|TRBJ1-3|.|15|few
CASSPGRNSGNTIYF
TGTGCCAGCTCACCAGGACGGAACTCTGGAAACACCATATATTTT
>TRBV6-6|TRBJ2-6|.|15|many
CASSPGGSGANVLTF
TGTGCCAGCAGCCCAGGAGGCTCTGGGGCCAACGTCCTGACTTTC